These 9 T cell receptor delta chains were sequenced from one sample in a study of γδ T cells in repeated Plasmodium falciparum infection. Bulk repertoires came from Vgamma9/Vdelta2+ or Vdelta2-negative gammadelta T cells flow-sorted from PBMC. TCRdb used CATT to re-call clones from the multiplex PCR reads. Of over 90,000 delta-chain clones listed, over 0.75% are singletons. The specimen was gamma-delta T cells from blood. The receptors come from a pool of human donors (malaria-infected and uninfected, not separated).

Worth noting for this clone: The TCRdb protein comes from a much larger clone and disagrees with this DNA's translation at residue 11, likely due to a read error; the protein given here is derived from the DNA. The chain employs TRDV1 and TRDJ1; weak D call: TRDD3 (5 bases). The J gene is absent in TCRdb and was assigned here via DNA matching to germline. Per the germline V gene, CDR1 is TSWWSYY and CDR2 is QGS. V lost 4 bases and J lost 4, with 28 bases in between. The CDR3 totals 19 residues. This CDR3 is CALGAILSLRQGTGDKLIF. The CDR3, as DNA: TGTGCTCTTGGGGCGATCCTCAGCCTGCGCCAGGGGACGGGCGATAAACTCATCTTT.

This clone was found a few times. A read error is the likely source, as a far larger clone sits one nucleotide away. The identical CDR3 is also encoded by other nucleotide sequences in the sample. The rearrangement links TRAV38-2/DV8 to TRDJ2, with TRDD2 matching over 9 bases. Here the J gene came from matching the DNA to germline, since TCRdb omits it. V lost 4 bases and J lost 4; bases outside the gene matches: 14. CDR3 length: 18 amino acids. CDR1 is TSESDYY, CDR2 QEAYKQQN, per germline. CDR3 DNA: TGTGCTTATAGGGGCCTTCCTACCGTTTGGGGACAGACAGCACAACTCTTCTTT. Protein product: CAYRGLPTVWGQTAQLFF.

Turning to this clone: A far larger clone is only one base removed, so a read error is likely. At the DNA level, this CDR3 is encoded by other sequences in the same sample as well. The chain is built from TRDV2 and TRDJ2, with 10 bases identical to TRDD3. Since TCRdb gives no J gene, matching the DNA to germline was used here to assign it. Germline V gene sequence: CDR1 GEAIGNYY, CDR2 EKD. The CDR3 sequence is 19 residues long. V lost 1 base, J lost 6 bases, and 16 bases stayed unmatched. The CDR3 loop is CACDTVNRGGIRDPAQLFF. CDR3 in DNA: TGTGCCTGTGACACTGTCAATCGGGGGGGGATACGTGACCCAGCACAACTCTTCTTT.

On this clone itself: TCRdb has a much larger clone's protein, which differs at residue 7 from the translation of this DNA, likely because of a read error; what is shown is the protein translated from the DNA. CDR3 loop: CALTLAPSGGYNPFLTAQLFF. The CDR3 bases are TGTGCTCTTACCCTCGCCCCCTCTGGGGGATACAACCCATTTTTGACAGCACAACTCTTCTTT. The gene calls are TRDV1 and TRDJ2; 11 bases align to TRDD3. The J gene, absent from TCRdb, was called here by matching the DNA to germline. CDR3 size: 21 residues. With 8 bases clipped from V and 1 base from J, the junction kept 21 bases outside the gene matches. CDR1 TSWWSYY and CDR2 QGS come from the germline V gene.

A few counts support this clone. This DNA translates differently at residue 5 from the TCRdb protein, which is that of a much larger clone; a read error is likely, and the protein shown is the DNA's own translation. V is TRDV2 and J is TRDJ1; a weak D match, TRDD3 (6 bases). Matching the DNA to germline supplied the J gene, which TCRdb does not give. The CDR3 consists of 16 residues. Trimming shortened V by 3 bases and J by 1 base, and 17 bases separated the two germline ends. Per germline, CDR1 GEAIGNYY and CDR2 EKD. As DNA, the CDR3 is TGTGCCTGTGACGCCGGCTTTGGGGGGTCCACCGATAAACTCATCTTT. Translating it yields CACDAGFGGSTDKLIF.

Remarks on this clone: This DNA translates differently at residue 19 from the TCRdb protein, which is that of a much larger clone; a read error is likely, and the protein shown is the DNA's own translation. Called V gene: TRDV2; the J gene was not called; the D call TRDD3 from the table was never checked on the DNA. This CDR3 has 20 residues. Germline assignment: CDR1 GEAIGNYY and CDR2 EKD. Written as DNA, the CDR3 is TGTGCCTGTGACGGATTACCGGTGGGGGATAAAAATGTGTACACCGATAAACTCACCTTT. It is translated as CACDGLPVGDKNVYTDKLTF.

This clone was found a few times. It differs at one base from a far larger clone, so likely a read error. The sample contains more than one DNA sequence encoding this CDR3. The V gene is TRDV2, the J gene TRDJ1, with 8 bases matching TRDD3. Germline matching of the DNA provided the J gene here, since TCRdb leaves it blank. This CDR3 has 16 amino acids. V lost 3 bases, J lost 0 bases, and 8 bases stayed unmatched. CDR1 is GEAIGNYY and CDR2 is EKD in the germline V gene. The CDR3 DNA reads as TGTGCCTGTGACCCACGCACTGGGGGGGACACCGATAAACTCATCTTT. It codes for CACDPRTGGDTDKLIF.

This clone occurred a few times. A far more abundant clone sits one base away, making this likely a read error. Different DNA sequences within this sample yield the same CDR3. The V and J genes are TRDV1 and TRDJ1; 9 bases match TRDD3. Trimming removed 5 bases from V and 10 bases from J; junction bases left unmatched: 32. This CDR3 comprises 21 residues. The germline V gene has CDR1 TSWWSYY and CDR2 QGS. DNA for the CDR3: TGTGCTCTTGGGCTCCCATTCCTACCGGCAGGTCTGGGGGATCGCAATCGGGGACTCATCTTT. Translated, it gives CALGLPFLPAGLGDRNRGLIF.

As to this clone: TCRdb pairs this DNA with a much larger clone's protein that differs at residue 11, likely a read error; the protein shown was translated from the DNA. This chain links TRDV2 with TRDJ1; 9 bases are shared with TRDD3. The J gene is not listed in TCRdb, so it was assigned here from a DNA match to germline. CDR1 and CDR2 (germline): GEAIGNYY, EKD. The length of the CDR3 is 18 residues. Losses at the gene ends were 0 bases for V and 3 bases for J; bases not matched to a gene: 13. CDR3 loop: CACDTKEAGGCASDKLIF. The DNA of the CDR3 is TGTGCCTGTGACACCAAGGAGGCTGGGGGATGCGCCTCCGATAAACTCATCTTT.